Each of the 17 T cell receptor beta chains below was sequenced from the same sample in a study of blood T cell repertoires in COVID-19. Sequenced by immunoSEQ multiplex PCR; TCRdb stores in-frame clones only, minus some. The sample records about 76,000 clones, about 80% being singletons. Input material: peripheral blood. The receptors originated from an elderly man with acute or convalescent COVID-19.

The genes are TRBV3-1 (or the pseudogene TRBV3-2) and TRBJ1-5; 7 positions match TRBD1. Trimming removed 3 bases from V and 7 bases from J; junction bases left unmatched: 9. CDR3 length: 15 amino acids. CDR1 is LGHDT, CDR2 YNNKEL, per germline (reference sequence). The CDR3 protein is CASSQGRGGWQPQHF. The CDR3 coding sequence is TGTGCCAGCAGCCAGGGGCGAGGGGGCTGGCAGCCCCAGCATTTT.

The chain couples TRBV7-9 to TRBJ2-3, with TRBD2 as a possible D gene (5 bases). The germline V and J ends were trimmed by 6 bases and 0 bases, with 13 bases remaining between them. The length of the CDR3 is 15 residues. The germline gives CDR1 SEHNR, CDR2 FQNEAQ (reference sequence). CDR3: CASRFSGTSTDTQYF. The CDR3 DNA reads as TGTGCCAGCAGGTTTTCGGGAACTAGCACAGATACGCAGTATTTT.

This chain joins TRBV4-1 and TRBJ1-3; D is ambiguous. The CDR3 sequence is 17 residues long. Germline V lookup: CDR1 MGHRA, CDR2 YSYEKL. Trimming pared 0 bases from V and 5 bases from J, leaving 17 bases between. The CDR3 here is CASSQDLRLLRRNTIYF. The CDR3 nucleotides read TGCGCCAGCAGCCAAGACCTGCGGCTTTTAAGAAGAAACACCATATATTTT.

This clone was seen only once. CDR3 region: CATSRDSGSSYEQYF. The CDR3 nucleotides are TGTGCCACCAGCAGAGACTCGGGGAGCTCCTACGAGCAGTACTTC. The genes are TRBV15 and TRBJ2-7; D might be TRBD2 (5 bases). Trimming pared 0 bases from V and 0 bases from J, leaving 9 bases between. The length of the CDR3 is 15 residues. The V gene's germline CDR1 is LNHNV and CDR2 YYDKDF (reference sequence).

The chain employs TRBV29-1 and TRBJ2-1; D gene ambiguous. Per the germline V gene, CDR1 is SQVTM and CDR2 is ANQGSEA. Trimming left V 1 base short and J 0 bases short, with 10 bases between. CDR3 length equals 15 residues. CDR3 loop: CSVEGGDGSYNEQFF. The CDR3 coding sequence is TGCAGCGTTGAAGGAGGAGATGGCTCCTACAATGAGCAGTTCTTC.

V gene TRBV5-1 combines with J gene TRBJ1-6, with TRBD1 identical over 8 bases. The trim removed 2 bases at V and 7 bases at J, leaving 8 bases unmatched. Germline V gene data show CDR1 as SGHRS and CDR2 as YFSETQ. The CDR3 spans 16 residues. CDR3 sequence: CASSLTQGASNSPLHF. The CDR3 DNA follows: TGCGCCAGCAGCTTAACCCAGGGGGCGTCCAATTCACCCCTCCACTTT.

This chain uses TRBV24-1 with TRBJ1-5, with 9 bases identical to TRBD1. V gave up 4 bases and J gave up 6 bases; unmatched junction bases: 6. CDR1 is KGHDR and CDR2 is SFDVKD in the germline V gene. CDR3 length: 15 residues. The CDR3 sequence is CATSENTGGLQPQHF. CDR3 in DNA: TGTGCCACCAGTGAGAACACAGGGGGCCTTCAGCCCCAGCATTTT.

The rearrangement joins TRBV28 to TRBJ2-7; 10 nucleotides agree with TRBD1. The CDR3 extends over 17 amino acids. V lost 3 bases, J lost 3 bases, and 11 bases stayed unmatched. From germline, CDR1 is MDHEN and CDR2 SYDVKM. CDR3 nucleotides: TGTGCCAGCAGTTTCCGGGACAGGGGTCTTGCGGTCTACGAGCAGTACTTC. It is translated as CASSFRDRGLAVYEQYF.

This chain joins TRBV28 and TRBJ1-2; D unclear. Per germline, CDR1 MDHEN and CDR2 SYDVKM. V lost 8 bases, J lost 6 bases, and 16 bases lay in between. CDR3 length: 13 residues. In DNA, the CDR3 is TGTGCCAGCTCGGCAGGTTTTATCCATGGCTACACCTTC. The encoded protein is CASSAGFIHGYTF.

J is TRBJ2-1 and V is TRBV7-3, with 9 positions matching TRBD1. J was trimmed by 8 bases and V by 4 bases; bases with no gene match: 12. There are 16 residues in the CDR3. Germline lookup yields CDR1 SGHTA and CDR2 FQGTGA. This CDR3 is CASSSKGGQGLYEQFF. As DNA, the CDR3 is TGTGCCAGCAGCTCCAAGGGGGGACAGGGACTGTATGAGCAGTTCTTC.

The chain is built from TRBV2 and TRBJ1-1; 7 bases line up with TRBD1. Germline-derived CDR1 and CDR2 are SNHLY and FYNNEI. The CDR3 loop spans 17 amino acids. Germline trimming cut 1 base from V and 3 bases from J; bases unmatched to any gene: 11. The CDR3 reads CASSEGLYRGRDTEAFF. The CDR3 nucleotides read TGTGCCAGCAGTGAAGGACTGTACAGGGGCCGGGACACTGAAGCTTTCTTT. The complete variable domain, with remaining parts taken from reference TRBV2 and TRBJ1-1, reads EPEVTQTPSHQVTQMGQEVILRCVPISNHLYFYWYRQILGQKVEFLVSFYNNEISEKSEIFDDQFSVERPDGSNFTLKIRSTKLEDSAMYFCASSEGLYRGRDTEAFFGQGTRLTVV.

This clone has a single count. The chain combines TRBV28 with TRBJ2-1; TRBD1 aligns across 7 bases. The CDR3 runs 13 residues. Looked up from germline, CDR1 is MDHEN and CDR2 is SYDVKM. The trim removed 6 bases at V and 6 bases at J, leaving 5 bases unmatched. CDR3 sequence reads: CASSTGAVNEQFF. CDR3 DNA: TGTGCCAGCAGCACAGGGGCCGTCAATGAGCAGTTCTTC.

The chain carries TRBV7-6 and TRBJ1-3, with no clear D. From germline, CDR1 is SGHVS and CDR2 FNYEAQ. The germline V and J ends were trimmed by 2 bases and 3 bases, with 11 bases remaining between them. The CDR3 spans 15 residues. The DNA of the CDR3 is TGTGCCAGCAGCTTATATGCAGCGAATGGAAACACCATATATTTT. It is translated as CASSLYAANGNTIYF.

This clone was picked up one time. This rearrangement joins TRBV24-1 to TRBJ2-1; 8 bases line up with TRBD2. There are 15 residues in the CDR3. In germline, CDR1 is KGHDR, CDR2 SFDVKD. With 4 bases clipped from V and 7 bases from J, the junction kept 8 bases outside the gene matches. The CDR3 region is CATSEGGRTNNEQFF. DNA of the CDR3: TGTGCCACCAGTGAGGGCGGGAGGACAAATAATGAGCAGTTCTTC.

The chain links TRBV7-2 to TRBJ2-1, with D possibly matching TRBD2 (7 bases). CDR1 and CDR2 (germline): SGHTA, FQGNSA. V lost 6 bases to trimming and J lost 6 bases, with 24 bases between them. The CDR3 is 17 amino acids. The CDR3 spells CASRIGGGLAVSNEQFF. The CDR3 DNA reads as TGTGCCAGCAGGATAGGGGGTGGGCTAGCGGTAAGCAATGAGCAGTTCTTC.

In its sample, this clone was seen a few times. The chain carries TRBV19 and TRBJ1-5; weak D call: TRBD1 (6 bases). V was cut by 4 bases and J by 7 bases, with 20 bases left in between. Germline V gene lookup returns CDR1 LNHDA and CDR2 SQIVND (reference sequence). This CDR3 is built from 16 residues. CDR3 DNA: TGTGCCAGTAGTAGAAGGGGAGGGGGACGTAGGCAGCCCCAGCATTTT. It specifies CASSRRGGGRRQPQHF.

V usage is TRBV9 and J usage is TRBJ2-7, with 11 bases that match TRBD2. The CDR3 has 16 amino acids. Germline trimming cut 0 bases from V and 7 bases from J; bases unmatched to any gene: 9. Germline CDR1 and CDR2: SGDLS and YYNGEE. The CDR3 reads CASSVALLAGAGEQYF. CDR3 coding DNA: TGTGCCAGCAGCGTAGCACTACTAGCGGGAGCCGGGGAGCAGTACTTC.